This T cell receptor beta chain was identified in a study of OX40 agonist ivuxolimab in advanced cancers. With respect to the entire study: Ivuxolimab was a fully human IgG2 agonistic monoclonal antibody targeting the costimulatory receptor OX40 (CD134). Partial responses occurred in three dose-escalation patients: two with cutaneous melanoma and one with hepatocellular carcinoma. Intravenous ivuxolimab was administered to patients every 2 weeks at six dose levels: 0.01, 0.1, 0.3, 1.5, 3 and 10 mg/kg. Patients were allowed to have had prior anti-PD-1, anti-PD-L1 or anti-CTLA-4 therapy, and 40% to 45% of the dose-escalation patients had previously received checkpoint inhibitors. Peripheral TCRbeta sequencing aimed to test whether ivuxolimab altered TCR sequence diversity and caused clonal T-cell expansion. Of the roughly 50 dose-escalation patients, hepatocellular carcinoma was present in around 19, melanoma in approximately 15, renal cell carcinoma in 9 and head and neck cancer in 9. In the dose-escalation cohort, more than 75% of patients were male, and the mean age was approximately 60 years, with a range of roughly 20 to 85. The paper describes the monotherapy dose-escalation part (N of about 55 patients) of the phase I trial of ivuxolimab.

Patients with autoimmune disease history or receiving systemic immunosuppression were excluded from the trial. In every dose cohort, peripheral blood was drawn for TCR sequencing at baseline, cycle 4 day 1, and cycle 7 day 1. Samples were obtained from an open-label, multicenter, first-in-human phase I dose-escalation trial of ivuxolimab. Adults with locally advanced or metastatic melanoma, renal cell, hepatocellular, or head and neck squamous cell carcinoma were enrolled in the trial. Before TCR sequencing, CD4+ T cells and CD8+ T cells from peripheral blood were sorted into separate populations. For sequencing of the TCRbeta CDR3 region, genomic DNA was extracted from the sorted cells. TCRbeta CDR3 regions were sequenced using the immunoSEQ Assay. TCRdb carries this immuneACCESS record with in-frame sequences only. Its versions omit some clonotypes, under half of them owing to an unresolved V gene in the studies checked, with the rest unexplained. The sample profile shows approximately 74,000 clones; around 80% of them were found once. Around 2.3% of the sample goes to the ten largest clones.

The full study reports these points: At doses of 0.1 to 3.0 mg/kg, clonal expansion of both CD4+ and CD8+ T cells in blood was seen between baseline and week 6. Low levels of normalized T-cell clonal expansion were also seen in some patients who did not respond. Partial responders in the 0.1-3.0 mg/kg groups had among the lowest normalized peripheral clonal expansion, especially among CD8+ T cells. The antigen specificity of the clonally expanded peripheral T cells was not determined. On average, CD8+ T cells showed more expanded clones than CD4+ T cells after ivuxolimab.

Looking up the germline V gene yields CDR1 MNHNS and CDR2 SASEGT. The cysteine opens and the phenylalanine closes a CDR3 of 15 amino acids. Just the 45-base CDR3 DNA is kept, in frame starting at base 1. Relative to germline, V is missing 2 bases and J is missing 5 bases, with 6 bases of the junction outside any gene match. This clone came up once. Its antigen is currently not known. No base quality values were provided; no much bigger clone lies one nucleotide off. This clonotype was obtained from an adult with an advanced solid tumor such as melanoma, head and neck, liver or kidney cancer. The sample was CD4+ or CD8+ T cells sorted from blood, taken in a trial of the OX40 agonist ivuxolimab. The rearrangement joined TRBV6-1 to TRBJ2-5, with TRBD1 identical over 9 junction bases. The nucleotide sequence is given as TGTGCCAGCAGTGAACCGGGACAGGGTCTCGAGACCCAGTACTTC. This sequence encodes CASSEPGQGLETQYF.